This T cell receptor beta chain was profiled in a study of Ad26.COV2.S vaccination and SARS-CoV-2 variants. Comment on this clone: What it binds is not known.

Treatment of the sample: about 20 received Ad26.COV2.S at low or high dose, single or two shots; about 5 received placebo; per-sample allocation not given. The samples were gathered on day 63 after the first injection of vaccine or placebo. CDR1 is SGDLS and CDR2 is YYNGEE in the germline V gene. Trimming shortened V by 3 bases and J by 2 bases, and 11 bases separated the two germline ends. The CDR3 contains 14 residues. The study's findings and limits: Vaccine recipients showed a spike-specific TCR breadth that was higher than in placebo recipients. The study found similar non-spike TCR breadth in vaccine and placebo recipients. In vaccinated individuals, spike-specific CD8+ and CD4+ T cell responses reportedly displayed substantial breadth.

Profiling relied on immunoSEQ multiplex PCR, and the TCRdb table lists in-frame clones only, not all of them. The sample lists about 350,000 clones, around 84% occurring once. The sample consisted of peripheral blood, taken in a trial of Ad26.COV2.S vaccine versus placebo. This TCR was recovered from a person aged 18-65 years who received the Ad26.COV2.S COVID-19 vaccine or a placebo. The genes are TRBV9 and TRBJ1-1, with a possible D match to TRBD1 (6 bases). The CDR3 DNA sequence: TGTGCCAGCAGCGCACAGGGACAAAACACTGAAGCTTTCTTT. Protein product: CASSAQGQNTEAFF. The full variable domain, rest sourced from reference TRBV9 and TRBJ1-1, is DSGVTQTPKHLITATGQRVTLRCSPRSGDLSVYWYQQSLDQGLQFLIQYYNGEERAKGNILERFSAQQFPDLHSELNLSSLELGDSALYFCASSAQGQNTEAFFGQGTRLTVV.